The 4 T cell receptor beta chains below were found in one sample sequenced in a study of cytomegalovirus exposure and HLA in healthy donors. This table comes from immunoSEQ multiplex PCR, and its TCRdb copy is limited to in-frame clones, with some not included. This sample yields approximately 60,000 clones, of which 92% are seen a single time; 1.3% belongs to the top ten. Material: PBMCs. The receptors come from a woman younger than 30 in good health and CMV-seronegative.

The chain couples TRBV11-3 to TRBJ1-6; 8 positions agree with TRBD1. There are 14 residues in the CDR3. In germline, CDR1 is SGHNT, CDR2 YENEEA. The junction had 2 bases not matched to a gene; V was cut back by 1 base and J by 9 bases. The CDR3 sequence is CASSLGQGISPLHF. CDR3 coding DNA: TGTGCCAGCAGCTTAGGACAGGGGATTTCACCCCTCCACTTT.

The chain recombines TRBV5-8 with TRBJ1-2; D call uncertain. Germline CDR1 reads SGHTS; CDR2 reads YDEGEE. This CDR3 is built from 14 residues. Trimming left V 1 base short and J 8 bases short, with 15 bases between. The CDR3, as DNA: TGTGCCAGCAGCTTGATATCCGCCCTGAGAGGCTACACCTTC. Translated, it gives CASSLISALRGYTF.

This sequence joins TRBV15 and TRBJ1-5, with TRBD1 matching 10 bases. V lost 0 bases and J lost 2; bases outside the gene matches: 4. The CDR3 contains 17 residues. CDR1 LNHNV and CDR2 YYDKDF come from the germline V gene (reference sequence). This chain's CDR3 is CATSRETGGWGNQPQHF. Written as DNA, the CDR3 is TGTGCCACCAGCAGAGAGACAGGGGGCTGGGGCAATCAGCCCCAGCATTTT.

CDR3 bases: TGTGCCAGCAGCGTAGGATTGGCACAGCCCCAGCATTTT. It specifies CASSVGLAQPQHF. The chain is built from TRBV9 and TRBJ1-5; D uncertain. Trimming removed 0 bases at V and 7 bases at J, with 8 bases between. From germline, CDR1 is SGDLS and CDR2 YYNGEE. The CDR3 is made up of 13 amino acids. The full variable domain, in which reference TRBV9 and TRBJ1-5 provide the parts outside the CDR3, is DSGVTQTPKHLITATGQRVTLRCSPRSGDLSVYWYQQSLDQGLQFLIQYYNGEERAKGNILERFSAQQFPDLHSELNLSSLELGDSALYFCASSVGLAQPQHFGDGTRLSIL.